The rows below give T cell receptor beta chains drawn from one sample of a study of cytomegalovirus exposure and HLA in healthy donors. Sequencing was performed with immunoSEQ multiplex PCR; in TCRdb, only in-frame clones are kept and a portion is missing. The table records fewer than 200,000 clones, around 88% of them present only once. The material sequenced was PBMCs. These receptors all stem from a woman aged 25 to 45 in good health and CMV-seronegative. Each CDR3 is given without its conserved first and last residue. A D gene is named only where the DNA matches it firmly.

V	D	J	CDR3
TRBV9	.	TRBJ1-2	ASSGLSPGEGDGYT
TRBV29-1	.	TRBJ1-6	SVRQGIDSPLH
TRBV10-2	.	TRBJ2-2	ASRTRNTGELF
TRBV7-6	TRBD1	TRBJ2-7	ASSPGGRGTYEQY
TRBV18	.	TRBJ1-2	ASSPDRSNYGYT
TRBV29-1	TRBD1	.	SAGQGFEQY
TRBV5-1	TRBD1	TRBJ1-2	ASSPTGTDYGYT
TRBV29-1	TRBD1	TRBJ1-2	SVGGQGHGYT
TRBV23-1	TRBD1	TRBJ2-1	ASIRNLDQQGPSLSYNEQF
TRBV6-1	TRBD1	TRBJ1-5	ASSAWTGNNQPQH
TRBV10-3	TRBD2	TRBJ2-7	AIRSGLPYEQY
TRBV18	.	.	ASSPGSYEQY
TRBV27	TRBD1	TRBJ1-3	ASARQGENTIY
TRBV27	TRBD1	TRBJ2-7	ASSPGQGRGEQY
TRBV19	TRBD2	TRBJ2-1	ASGGIYNEQF
TRBV10-3	.	TRBJ1-2	AISDLAGELGYT
TRBV19	.	TRBJ2-1	ASSGAGNSYNEQF
TRBV27	.	TRBJ2-2	ASSFRDKIFAGELF
TRBV5-1	TRBD2	.	ASSLAKTSGVHEQY
TRBV11-2	TRBD2	TRBJ2-1	ASSLALAVLPYNEQF
TRBV30	TRBD1	TRBJ1-2	AWMGQATANYGYT
TRBV9	.	TRBJ2-1	ASSGLARGQGYNEQF
TRBV7-6	TRBD2	TRBJ2-7	ASSQGLAGYEQY